This T cell receptor (beta chain) was profiled in a study of identical twins. This CDR3 is built from 14 residues. V shed 4 bases, J shed 7 bases, and the junction held 9 bases outside the gene matches. Germline loops: CDR1 MNHEY, CDR2 SVGAGI. A remark on this clonotype: Its antigen is not identified.

Study conclusions and caveats: Among beta out-of-frame sequences, excess sharing between twins appeared weaker. The same donors were not followed; conclusions instead depended on cross-sectional statistical analysis.

TCRdb reanalysed the 5' RACE reads using MiXCR and keeps one entry per CDR3 protein. Here the sample spans 500,000 to 600,000 distinct CDR3 sequences, 20% to 25% being singletons. These data also formed part of another study, on T cells expressing NK-cell markers.

The chain joins TRBV6-5 to TRBJ2-7; TRBD1 aligns across 8 bases. Sequencing was carried out using CD4+ T cells sorted from blood. This sequence originates from a woman between 18 and 29 years old in good health. This chain's CDR3 is CASSSGQAGAEQYF. The CDR3 nucleotides read TGTGCCAGCAGTTCGGGACAGGCGGGTGCGGAGCAGTACTTC.